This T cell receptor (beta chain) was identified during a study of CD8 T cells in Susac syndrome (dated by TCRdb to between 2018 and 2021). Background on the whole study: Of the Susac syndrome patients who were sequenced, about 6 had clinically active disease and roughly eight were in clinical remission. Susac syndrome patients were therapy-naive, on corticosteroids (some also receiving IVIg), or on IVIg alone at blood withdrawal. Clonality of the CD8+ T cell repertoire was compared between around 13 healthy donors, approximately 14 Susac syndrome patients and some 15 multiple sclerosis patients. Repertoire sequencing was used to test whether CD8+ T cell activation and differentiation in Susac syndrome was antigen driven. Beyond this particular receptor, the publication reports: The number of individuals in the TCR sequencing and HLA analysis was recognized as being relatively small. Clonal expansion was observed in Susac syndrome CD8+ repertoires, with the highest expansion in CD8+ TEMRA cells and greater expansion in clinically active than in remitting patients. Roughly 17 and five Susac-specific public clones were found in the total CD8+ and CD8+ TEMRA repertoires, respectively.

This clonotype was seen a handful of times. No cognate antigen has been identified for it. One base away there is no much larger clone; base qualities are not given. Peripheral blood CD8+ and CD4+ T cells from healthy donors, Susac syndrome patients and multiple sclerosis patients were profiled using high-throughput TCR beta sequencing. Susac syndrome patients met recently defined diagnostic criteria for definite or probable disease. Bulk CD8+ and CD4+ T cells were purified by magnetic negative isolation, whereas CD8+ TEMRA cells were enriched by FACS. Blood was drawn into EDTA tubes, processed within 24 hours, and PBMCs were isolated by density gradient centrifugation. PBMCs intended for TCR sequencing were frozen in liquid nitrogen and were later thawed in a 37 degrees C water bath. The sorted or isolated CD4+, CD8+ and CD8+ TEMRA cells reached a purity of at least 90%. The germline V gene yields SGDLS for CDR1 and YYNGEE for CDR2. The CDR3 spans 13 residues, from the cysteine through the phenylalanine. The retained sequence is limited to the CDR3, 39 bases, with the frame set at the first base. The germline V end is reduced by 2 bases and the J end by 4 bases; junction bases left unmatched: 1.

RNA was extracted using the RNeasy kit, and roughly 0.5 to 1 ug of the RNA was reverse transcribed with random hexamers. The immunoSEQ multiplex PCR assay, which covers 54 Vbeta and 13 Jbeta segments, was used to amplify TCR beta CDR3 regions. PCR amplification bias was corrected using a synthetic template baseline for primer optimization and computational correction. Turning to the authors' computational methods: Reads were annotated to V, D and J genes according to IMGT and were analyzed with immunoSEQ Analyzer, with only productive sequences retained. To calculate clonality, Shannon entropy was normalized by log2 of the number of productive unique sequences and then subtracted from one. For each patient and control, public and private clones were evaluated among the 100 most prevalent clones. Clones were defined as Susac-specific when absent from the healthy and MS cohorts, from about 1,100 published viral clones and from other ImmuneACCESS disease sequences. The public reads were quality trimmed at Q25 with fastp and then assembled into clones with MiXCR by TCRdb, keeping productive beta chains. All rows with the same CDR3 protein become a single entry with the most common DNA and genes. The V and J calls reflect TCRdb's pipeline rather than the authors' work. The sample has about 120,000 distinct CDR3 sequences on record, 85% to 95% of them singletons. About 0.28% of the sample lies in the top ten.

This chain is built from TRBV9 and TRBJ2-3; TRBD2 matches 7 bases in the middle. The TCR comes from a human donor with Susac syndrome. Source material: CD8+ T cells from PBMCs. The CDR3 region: CASSVGGADTQYF. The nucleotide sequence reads TGTGCCAGCAGCGTTGGGGGGGCAGATACGCAGTATTTT.